This T cell receptor beta chain is from a study of T cell changes during pregnancy in multiple sclerosis. Sequenced by immunoSEQ multiplex PCR; TCRdb stores in-frame clones only, minus some. The repertoire holds around 130,000 clones, with 95% to 98% as singletons. The CDR3 length is 17 residues. V lost 6 bases to trimming and J lost 6 bases, with 24 bases between them. Germline V gives CDR1 MDHEN, CDR2 SYDVKM. The sequence came from a female donor with multiple sclerosis, enrolled in a pregnancy study. Material: peripheral blood, obtained after pregnancy. The V gene is TRBV28, the J gene TRBJ2-1, with a tentative D call TRBD2 (6 bases). The DNA for the CDR3 is TGTGCCAGCAGCACCGATAAACGGGGGTTTGCCCGCAATGAGCAGTTCTTC. It translates to CASSTDKRGFARNEQFF.